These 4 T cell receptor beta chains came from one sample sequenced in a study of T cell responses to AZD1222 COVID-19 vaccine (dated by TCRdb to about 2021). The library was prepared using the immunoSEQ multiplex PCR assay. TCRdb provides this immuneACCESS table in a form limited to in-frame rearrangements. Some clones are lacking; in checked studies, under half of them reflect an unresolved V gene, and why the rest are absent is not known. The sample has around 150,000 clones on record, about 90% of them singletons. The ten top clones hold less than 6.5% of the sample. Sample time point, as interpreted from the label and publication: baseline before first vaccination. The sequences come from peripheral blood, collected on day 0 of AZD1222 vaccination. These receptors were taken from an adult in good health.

The CDR3 nucleotides read TGTGCTAGTGGTTTGCCGCAAGCGGGGCTAAGCTCCTACGAGCAGTACTTC. As protein: CASGLPQAGLSSYEQYF. The J gene is TRBJ2-7, the V gene TRBV12-5; the match to TRBD2 covers 7 bases. This CDR3 spans 17 amino acids. Germline V CDR1 and CDR2: LGHNT, FRNRAP. J lost 0 bases, V lost 2 bases, and 10 bases had no gene match.

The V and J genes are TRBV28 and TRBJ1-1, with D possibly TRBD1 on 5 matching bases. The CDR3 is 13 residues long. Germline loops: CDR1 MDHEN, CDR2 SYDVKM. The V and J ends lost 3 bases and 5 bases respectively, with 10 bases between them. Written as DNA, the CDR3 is TGTGCCAGCAGTTTGGCGGGGGTGACTGAAGCTTTCTTT. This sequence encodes CASSLAGVTEAFF.

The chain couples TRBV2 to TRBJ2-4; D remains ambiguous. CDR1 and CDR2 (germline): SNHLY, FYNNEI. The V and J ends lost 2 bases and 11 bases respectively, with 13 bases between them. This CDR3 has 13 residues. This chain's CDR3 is CASSESGQAFQYF. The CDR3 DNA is TGTGCCAGCAGTGAATCTGGGCAGGCTTTTCAGTACTTC.

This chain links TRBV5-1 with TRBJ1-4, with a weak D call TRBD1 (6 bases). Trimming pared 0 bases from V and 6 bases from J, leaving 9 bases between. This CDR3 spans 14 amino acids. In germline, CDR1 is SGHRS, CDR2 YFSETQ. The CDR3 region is CASSLGGGYEKLFF. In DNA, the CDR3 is TGCGCCAGCAGCTTGGGCGGGGGCTATGAAAAACTGTTTTTT.